This TCR beta chain came from a study of control samples from healthy donors and cancer patients. This clone has a single count. At one boundary the junction diverges from the germline segment, which might be a read error. The CDR3 is made up of 15 amino acids. Per the germline V gene, CDR1 is SGHAT and CDR2 is FQNNGV. Sequencing was performed with immunoSEQ multiplex PCR; in TCRdb, only in-frame clones are kept and a portion is missing. The sample contains under 80,000 clones, about 95% of which appear only once. The receptor's source is a middle-aged woman in good health. This chain joins TRBV11-2 and TRBJ1-5, with 7 nucleotides matching TRBD1. The sequenced sample consisted of blood. The CDR3 loop reads CASGFDRADNQPQHF. CDR3 coding DNA: TGTGCCAGCGGCTTTGACAGGGCAGATAATCAGCCCCAGCATTTT.